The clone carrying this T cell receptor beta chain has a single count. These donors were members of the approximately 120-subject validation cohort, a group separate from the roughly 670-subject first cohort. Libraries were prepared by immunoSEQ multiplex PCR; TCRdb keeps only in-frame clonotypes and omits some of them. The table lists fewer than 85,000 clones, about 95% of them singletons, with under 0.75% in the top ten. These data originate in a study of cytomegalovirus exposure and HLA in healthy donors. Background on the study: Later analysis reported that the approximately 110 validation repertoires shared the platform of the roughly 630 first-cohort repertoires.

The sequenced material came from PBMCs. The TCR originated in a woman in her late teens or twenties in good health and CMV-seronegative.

CDR3 residues: CASSLAETQYF. As DNA, the CDR3 is TGTGCCAGCAGCTTGGCGGAGACCCAGTACTTC. This chain connects TRBV5-6 to TRBJ2-5; D is undetermined. Trimming stripped 0 bases from V and 5 bases from J, with 2 bases between. The CDR3 covers 11 residues. CDR1 is SGHDT, CDR2 YYEEEE, per germline.